This entry concerns a single T cell receptor beta chain. Some clones are missing from TCRdb's copy, which holds only in-frame ones; the method was immunoSEQ multiplex PCR. The table has approximately 500,000 clones, approximately 83% seen once. There are 15 residues in the CDR3. Germline CDR1 is KGHDR and CDR2 is SFDVKD. With 6 bases clipped from V and 9 bases from J, the junction kept 7 bases outside the gene matches. These data come from a study of blood T cell repertoires in COVID-19. The sequenced sample consisted of peripheral blood. This receptor was obtained from a human donor in a cohort sampled during active COVID-19. The chain links TRBV24-1 to TRBJ2-1; TRBD2 matches 13 bases. The CDR3 nucleotides read TGTGCCACCAGTCAGGGGACTAGCGGGATAGGTGAGCAGTTCTTC. The encoded protein is CATSQGTSGIGEQFF.